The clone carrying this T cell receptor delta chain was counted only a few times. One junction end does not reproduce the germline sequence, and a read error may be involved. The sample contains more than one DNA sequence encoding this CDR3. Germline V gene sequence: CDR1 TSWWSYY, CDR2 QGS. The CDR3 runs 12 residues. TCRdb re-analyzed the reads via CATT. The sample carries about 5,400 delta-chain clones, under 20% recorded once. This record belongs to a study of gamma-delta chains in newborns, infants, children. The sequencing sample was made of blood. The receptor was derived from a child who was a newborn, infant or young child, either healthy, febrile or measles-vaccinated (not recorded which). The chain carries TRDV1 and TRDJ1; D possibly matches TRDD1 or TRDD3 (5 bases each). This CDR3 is CALGEIPAKLIF. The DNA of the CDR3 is TGTGCCCTTGGGGAAATTCCCGCAAAACTCATCTTT.